Reported below is one TCR beta chain. The data were taken from a study of cytotoxic CD8 clonotypes in ibrutinib-treated CLL. The protocol was immunoSEQ multiplex PCR, while the TCRdb copy is restricted to in-frame clones and leaves out a portion. The sample lists about 57,000 clones, approximately 52% occurring once. Trimming took 4 bases from V and 7 from J; bases not matched to a gene: 15. Germline loops: CDR1 LGHNA, CDR2 YNFKEQ. This CDR3 has 16 residues. The chain recombines TRBV4-2 with TRBJ2-7; 8 bases are shared with TRBD2. Sequenced material: PBMCs, taken after 24 months of ibrutinib treatment. This sequence was found in a human donor with chronic lymphocytic leukemia. The CDR3 region is CASSPLIAGFIEEQYF. Written as DNA, the CDR3 is TGTGCCAGCAGCCCCCTTATAGCGGGATTTATAGAGGAGCAGTACTTC.